The 9 T cell receptor beta chains listed next were all sequenced from one sample in a study of PD-1 blockade in mismatch repair-deficient tumors. The assay was immunoSEQ multiplex PCR, and TCRdb's table has in-frame clones only and misses some. The sample has some 120,000 clones, roughly 90% seen once; the top ten hold 10% to 15%. This material consisted of peripheral blood, taken 72 weeks after starting pembrolizumab. The receptors derive from an adult with mismatch repair-deficient cancer.

The chain links TRBV10-3 to TRBJ2-5; 8 bases are a match to TRBD2. Germline CDR1 and CDR2: ENHRY and SYGVKD. This CDR3 has 16 amino acids. After removal of 4 bases from V and 1 base from J, the junction contained 8 bases not matched to a gene. In nucleotides, the CDR3 is TGTGCCATCAGTGTTACTAGCGGAACCATCCAAGAGACCCAGTACTTC. It is translated as CAISVTSGTIQETQYF.

In its sample, this clone was seen a few times. This chain joins TRBV4-1 and TRBJ1-2; possibly TRBD1 for D (5 bases). Trimming shortened V by 0 bases and J by 3 bases, and 11 bases separated the two germline ends. There are 15 residues in the CDR3. In germline, CDR1 is MGHRA, CDR2 YSYEKL. The CDR3 DNA reads TGCGCCAGCAGCCAAGATTGGGTACAGGACTATGGCTACACCTTC. Translating gives CASSQDWVQDYGYTF.

By proportion, this clone is medium-sized. The genes are TRBV28 and TRBJ1-2; TRBD1 is a possible D gene (5 bases). Germline assignment: CDR1 MDHEN and CDR2 SYDVKM. The CDR3 covers 15 residues. V was shortened by 6 bases and J by 1 base, with 15 bases between the two germline ends. CDR3 DNA: TGTGCCAGCAGCCAGGGAGGTGGCCTTAACTATGGCTACACCTTC. It specifies CASSQGGGLNYGYTF.

This clone was seen just once. The chain is built from TRBV4-1 and TRBJ2-7; D is possibly TRBD2 (6 bases). The germline V gene encodes CDR1 MGHRA and CDR2 YSYEKL. V lost 2 bases and J 5 bases, leaving 22 bases between the germline ends. The CDR3 runs to 17 residues. CDR3 loop: CASSQLFREATIDEQYF. DNA for the CDR3: TGCGCCAGCAGCCAATTATTTAGGGAGGCCACTATTGACGAGCAGTACTTC.

The genes are TRBV28 and TRBJ2-1; D gene uncertain. The CDR3 consists of 12 residues. Germline V gives CDR1 MDHEN, CDR2 SYDVKM. With 7 bases removed from V and 2 bases from J, the gap between germline ends came to 6 bases. The DNA of the CDR3 is TGTGCCAGCAACGGACCCTACAATGAGCAGTTCTTC. This gives the protein CASNGPYNEQFF.

V gene TRBV10-3 combines with J gene TRBJ2-2; no clear D. The CDR3 has 15 amino acids. The V gene lost 2 bases and the J gene lost 0 bases, with 7 bases spanning the gap. The germline V gene encodes CDR1 ENHRY and CDR2 SYGVKD. The CDR3 DNA reads as TGTGCCATCAGTGAGATCACCCCGAACACCGGGGAGCTGTTTTTT. It encodes CAISEITPNTGELFF.

The count of this clone is one. The rearrangement links TRBV19 to TRBJ2-1, with TRBD2 matching 12 bases. Per the germline V gene, CDR1 is LNHDA and CDR2 is SQIVND (reference sequence). CDR3 length: 17 amino acids. V shed 5 bases, J shed 4 bases, and the junction held 9 bases outside the gene matches. The CDR3: CASSYPWGTSGYNEQFF. CDR3 bases: TGTGCCAGTAGTTACCCGTGGGGGACTAGCGGGTACAATGAGCAGTTCTTC.

J is TRBJ2-3 and V is TRBV6-4; D is unclear. The CDR3 length is 15 residues. Trimming removed 6 bases from V and 1 base from J, with 14 bases in between. Germline values: CDR1 MRHNA, CDR2 SNTAGT. This CDR3 reads CASSPGVQGTDTQYF. In DNA, the CDR3 is TGTGCCAGCAGCCCCGGTGTCCAGGGCACAGATACGCAGTATTTT.

The CDR3 DNA sequence: TGTGCCAGCAGCTTAGATCACGACTACTACAATGAGCAGTTCTTC. Translating gives CASSLDHDYYNEQFF. The V gene is TRBV11-3, the J gene TRBJ2-1; D is possibly TRBD2 (5 bases). The CDR3 has 15 amino acids. From germline, CDR1 is SGHNT and CDR2 YENEEA. The V end lost 0 bases, the J end lost 3 bases, and 9 bases lay between the germline ends. Full variable domain (missing parts from reference TRBV11-3 and TRBJ2-1): EAGVVQSPRYKIIEKKQPVAFWCNPISGHNTLYWYLQNLGQGPELLIRYENEEAVDDSQLPKDRFSAERLKGVDSTLKIQPAELGDSAVYLCASSLDHDYYNEQFFGPGTRLTVL.